One T cell receptor beta chain is described in this entry. Profiled with immunoSEQ multiplex PCR; TCRdb holds only in-frame clones, not every one. Found here are 14,000 or so clones, approximately 30% of them singletons; the top ten hold 6.2%. Germline CDR1 reads MNHEY; CDR2 reads SMNVEV (reference sequence). CDR3 length equals 13 residues. V lost 3 bases and J 3 bases, leaving 6 bases between the germline ends. This specimen belongs to a study of tumour-infiltrating T cells in Burkitt lymphoma. Study information: Productive clonality predicted overall and progression-free survival.

The sequence was obtained from a human donor with diffuse large B-cell lymphoma. The sequenced material came from tumor tissue. This chain joins TRBV27 and TRBJ1-5; D gene unclear. The CDR3 reads CASSLRDNQPQHF. CDR3 sequence (DNA): TGTGCCAGCAGTTTGAGAGACAATCAGCCCCAGCATTTT.